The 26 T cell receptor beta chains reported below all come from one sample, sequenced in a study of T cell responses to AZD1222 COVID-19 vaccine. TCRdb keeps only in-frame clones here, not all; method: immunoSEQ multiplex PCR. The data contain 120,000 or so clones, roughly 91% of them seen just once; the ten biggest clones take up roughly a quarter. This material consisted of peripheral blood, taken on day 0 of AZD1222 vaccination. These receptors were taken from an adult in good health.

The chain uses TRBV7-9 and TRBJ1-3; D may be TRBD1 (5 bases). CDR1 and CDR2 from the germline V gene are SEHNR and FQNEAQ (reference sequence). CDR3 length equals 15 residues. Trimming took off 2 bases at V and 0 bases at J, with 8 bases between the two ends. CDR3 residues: CASSLSGTSGNTIYF. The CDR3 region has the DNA TGTGCCAGCAGCTTAAGCGGGACCTCTGGAAACACCATATATTTT.

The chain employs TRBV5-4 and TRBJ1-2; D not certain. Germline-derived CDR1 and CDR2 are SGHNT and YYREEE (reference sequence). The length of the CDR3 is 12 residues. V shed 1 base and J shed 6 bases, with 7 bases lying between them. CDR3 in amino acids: CASSLSGNGYTF. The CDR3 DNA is TGTGCCAGCAGCTTGTCGGGAAATGGCTACACCTTC.

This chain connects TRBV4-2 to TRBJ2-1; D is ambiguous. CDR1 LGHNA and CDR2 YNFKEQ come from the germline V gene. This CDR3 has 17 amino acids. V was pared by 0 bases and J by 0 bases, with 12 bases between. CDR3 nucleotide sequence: TGTGCCAGCAGCCAAGAACCAGTCGGTAGCTCCTACAATGAGCAGTTCTTC. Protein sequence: CASSQEPVGSSYNEQFF.

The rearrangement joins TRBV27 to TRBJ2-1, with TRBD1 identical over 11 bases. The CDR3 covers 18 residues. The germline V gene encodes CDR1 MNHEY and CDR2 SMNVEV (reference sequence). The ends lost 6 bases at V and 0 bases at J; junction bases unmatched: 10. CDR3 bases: TGTGCCAGCAGGCTCGGGACAGGGGGTTTTAGCTCCTACAATGAGCAGTTCTTC. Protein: CASRLGTGGFSSYNEQFF.

The CDR3 region is CASSVAGRGNTGELFF. CDR3 DNA: TGTGCCAGCAGCGTAGCTGGCAGGGGAAACACCGGGGAGCTGTTTTTT. The rearrangement links TRBV11-2 to TRBJ2-2; D is perhaps TRBD1 (6 bases). Trimming took off 5 bases at V and 2 bases at J, with 15 bases between the two ends. CDR1 and CDR2 (germline): SGHAT, FQNNGV. This CDR3 spans 16 amino acids.

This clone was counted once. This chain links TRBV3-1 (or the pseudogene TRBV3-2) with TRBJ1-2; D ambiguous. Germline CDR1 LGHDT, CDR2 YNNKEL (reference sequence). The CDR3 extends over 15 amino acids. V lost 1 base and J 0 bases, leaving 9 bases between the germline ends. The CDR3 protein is CASSQGPRANYGYTF. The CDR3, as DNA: TGTGCCAGCAGCCAAGGCCCCCGCGCTAACTATGGCTACACCTTC.

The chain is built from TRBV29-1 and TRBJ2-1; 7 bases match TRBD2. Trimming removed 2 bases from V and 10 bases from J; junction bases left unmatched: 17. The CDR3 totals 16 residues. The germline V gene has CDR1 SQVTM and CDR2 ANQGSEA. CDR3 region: CSVERSSSRREGEQFF. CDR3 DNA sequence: TGCAGCGTTGAAAGGTCTTCGTCACGGAGGGAGGGGGAGCAGTTCTTC.

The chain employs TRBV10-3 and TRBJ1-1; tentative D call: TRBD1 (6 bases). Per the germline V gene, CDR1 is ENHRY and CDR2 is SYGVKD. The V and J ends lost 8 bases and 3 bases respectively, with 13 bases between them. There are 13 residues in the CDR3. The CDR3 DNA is TGTGCCATCGGGACGGCAGGGGACACTGAAGCTTTCTTT. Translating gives CAIGTAGDTEAFF.

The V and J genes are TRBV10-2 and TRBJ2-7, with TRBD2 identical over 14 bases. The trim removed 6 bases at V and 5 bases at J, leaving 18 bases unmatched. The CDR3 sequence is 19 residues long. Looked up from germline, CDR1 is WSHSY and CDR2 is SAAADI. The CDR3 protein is CASSQALGLAGGSVHEQYF. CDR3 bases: TGCGCCAGCAGCCAGGCACTCGGACTAGCGGGAGGATCGGTACACGAGCAGTACTTC.

The CDR3 DNA sequence: TGTGCCAGCAGTCCTCGGGACGCCTCTGGAAACACCATATATTTT. Translation: CASSPRDASGNTIYF. The chain uses TRBV25-1 and TRBJ1-3; TRBD1 is a possible D gene (5 bases). Trimming took off 5 bases at V and 0 bases at J, with 11 bases between the two ends. CDR3 length: 15 amino acids. Germline CDR1 MGHDK, CDR2 SYGVNS.

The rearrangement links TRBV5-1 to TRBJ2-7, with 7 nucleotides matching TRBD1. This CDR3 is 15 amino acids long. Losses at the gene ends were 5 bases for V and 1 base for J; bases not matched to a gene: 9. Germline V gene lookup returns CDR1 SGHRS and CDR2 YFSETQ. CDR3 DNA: TGCGCCAGCAGATCCCCGGGACAGCGGTCCTACGAGCAGTACTTC. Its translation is CASRSPGQRSYEQYF.

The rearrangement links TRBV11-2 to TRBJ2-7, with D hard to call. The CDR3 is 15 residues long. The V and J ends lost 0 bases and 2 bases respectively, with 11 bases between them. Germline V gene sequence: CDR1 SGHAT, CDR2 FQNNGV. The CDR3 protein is CASSLEGRMAYEQYF. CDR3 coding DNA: TGTGCCAGCAGCTTAGAGGGCAGGATGGCCTACGAGCAGTACTTC.

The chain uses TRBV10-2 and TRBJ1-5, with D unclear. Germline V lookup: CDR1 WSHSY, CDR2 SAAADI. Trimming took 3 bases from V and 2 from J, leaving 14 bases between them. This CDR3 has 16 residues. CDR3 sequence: CASSDFAAAGNQPQHF. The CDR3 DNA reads TGCGCCAGCAGTGACTTCGCAGCGGCAGGCAATCAGCCCCAGCATTTT.

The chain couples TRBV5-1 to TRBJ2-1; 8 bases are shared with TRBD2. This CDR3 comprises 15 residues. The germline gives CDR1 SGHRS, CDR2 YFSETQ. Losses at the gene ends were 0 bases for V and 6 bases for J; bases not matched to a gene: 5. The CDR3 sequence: CASSLDLAGLNEQFF. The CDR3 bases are TGCGCCAGCAGCTTGGACCTAGCGGGCCTCAATGAGCAGTTCTTC.

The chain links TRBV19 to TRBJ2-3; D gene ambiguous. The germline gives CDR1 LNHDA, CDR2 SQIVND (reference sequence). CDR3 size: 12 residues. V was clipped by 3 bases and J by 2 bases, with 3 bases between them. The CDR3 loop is CASSMNTDTQYF. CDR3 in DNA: TGTGCCAGTAGTATGAACACAGATACGCAGTATTTT.

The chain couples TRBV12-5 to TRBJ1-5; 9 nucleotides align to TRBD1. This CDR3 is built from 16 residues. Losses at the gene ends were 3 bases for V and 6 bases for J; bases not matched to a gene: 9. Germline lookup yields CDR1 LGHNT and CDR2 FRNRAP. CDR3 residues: CASGFVAGQGLQPQHF. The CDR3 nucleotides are TGTGCTAGTGGTTTCGTGGCGGGACAGGGACTTCAGCCCCAGCATTTT. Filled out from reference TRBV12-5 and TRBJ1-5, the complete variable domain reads DARVTQTPRHKVTEMGQEVTMRCQPILGHNTVFWYRQTMMQGLELLAYFRNRAPLDDSGMPKDRFSAEMPDATLATLKIQPSEPRDSAVYFCASGFVAGQGLQPQHFGDGTRLSIL.

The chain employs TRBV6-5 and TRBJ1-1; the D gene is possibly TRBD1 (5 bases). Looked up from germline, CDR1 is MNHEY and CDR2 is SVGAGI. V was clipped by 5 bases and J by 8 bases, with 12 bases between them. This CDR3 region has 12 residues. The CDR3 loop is CASSTQGVEAFF. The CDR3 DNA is TGTGCCAGCAGTACACAAGGGGTGGAAGCTTTCTTT.

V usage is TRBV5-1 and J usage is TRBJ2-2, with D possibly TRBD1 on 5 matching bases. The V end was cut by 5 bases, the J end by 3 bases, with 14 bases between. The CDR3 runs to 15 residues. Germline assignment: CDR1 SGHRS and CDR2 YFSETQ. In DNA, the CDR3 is TGCGCCAGCAGACCAGGGATTCGAGACACCGGGGAGCTGTTTTTT. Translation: CASRPGIRDTGELFF.

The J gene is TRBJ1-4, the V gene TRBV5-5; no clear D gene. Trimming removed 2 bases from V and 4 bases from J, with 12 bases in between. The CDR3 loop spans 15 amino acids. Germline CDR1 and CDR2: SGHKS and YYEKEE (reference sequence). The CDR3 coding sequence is TGTGCCAGCAGCTTTTCAGGAGATGTTAATGAAAAACTGTTTTTT. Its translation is CASSFSGDVNEKLFF.

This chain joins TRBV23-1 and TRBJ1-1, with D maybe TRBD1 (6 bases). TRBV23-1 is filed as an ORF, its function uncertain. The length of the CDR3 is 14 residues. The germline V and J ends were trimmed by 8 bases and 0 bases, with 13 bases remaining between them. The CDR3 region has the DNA TGCGCCAGCGGAAGGGGGGGGATGAACACTGAAGCTTTCTTT. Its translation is CASGRGGMNTEAFF.

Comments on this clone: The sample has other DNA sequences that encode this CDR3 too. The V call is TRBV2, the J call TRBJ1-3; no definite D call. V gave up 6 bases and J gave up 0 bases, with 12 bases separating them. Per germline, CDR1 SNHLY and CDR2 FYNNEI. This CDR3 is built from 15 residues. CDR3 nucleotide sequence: TGTGCCAGCAGGAATCCCCCATCCTCTGGAAACACCATATATTTT. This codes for CASRNPPSSGNTIYF.

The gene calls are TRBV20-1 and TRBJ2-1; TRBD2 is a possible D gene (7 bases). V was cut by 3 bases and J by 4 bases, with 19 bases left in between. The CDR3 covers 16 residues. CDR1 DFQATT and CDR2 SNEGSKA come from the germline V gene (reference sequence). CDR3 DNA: TGCAGTGCTAGTGGTGCGGGAGAGGGACAATACAATGAGCAGTTCTTC. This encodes CSASGAGEGQYNEQFF.

The CDR3: CASSLEFNIHGYTF. CDR3 coding DNA: TGTGCCAGCAGCTTAGAGTTCAACATACATGGCTACACCTTC. This chain joins TRBV7-9 and TRBJ1-2; D not certain. Trimming stripped 1 base from V and 6 bases from J, with 12 bases between. The CDR3 consists of 14 residues. Germline-derived CDR1 and CDR2 are SEHNR and FQNEAQ (reference sequence). Drawing the rest from reference TRBV7-9 and TRBJ1-2, the complete variable domain is DTGVSQNPRHKITKRGQNVTFRCDPISEHNRLYWYRQTLGQGPEFLTYFQNEAQLEKSRLLSDRFSAERPKGSFSTLEIQRTEQGDSAMYLCASSLEFNIHGYTFGSGTRLTVV.

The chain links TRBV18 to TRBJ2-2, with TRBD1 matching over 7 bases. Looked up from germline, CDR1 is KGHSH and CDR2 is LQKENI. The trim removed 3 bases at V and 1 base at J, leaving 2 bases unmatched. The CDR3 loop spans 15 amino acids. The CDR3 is CASSPRQGNTGELFF. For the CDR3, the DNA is TGTGCCAGCTCACCTCGACAGGGGAACACCGGGGAGCTGTTTTTT.

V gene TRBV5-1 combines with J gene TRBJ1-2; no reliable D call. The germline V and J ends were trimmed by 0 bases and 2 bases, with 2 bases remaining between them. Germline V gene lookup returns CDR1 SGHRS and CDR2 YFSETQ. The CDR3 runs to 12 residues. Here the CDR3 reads CASSLENYGYTF. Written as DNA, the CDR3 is TGCGCCAGCAGCTTGGAGAACTATGGCTACACCTTC. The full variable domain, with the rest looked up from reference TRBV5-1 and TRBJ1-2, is KAGVTQTPRYLIKTRGQQVTLSCSPISGHRSVSWYQQTPGQGLQFLFEYFSETQRNKGNFPGRFSGRQFSNSRSEMNVSTLELGDSALYLCASSLENYGYTFGSGTRLTVV.

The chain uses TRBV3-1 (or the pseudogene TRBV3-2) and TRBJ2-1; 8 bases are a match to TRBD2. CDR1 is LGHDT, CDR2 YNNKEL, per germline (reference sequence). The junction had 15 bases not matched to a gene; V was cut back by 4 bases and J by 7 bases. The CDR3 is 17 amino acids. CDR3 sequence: CASSPRPGLAGRNEQFF. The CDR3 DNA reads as TGTGCCAGCAGCCCGCGACCCGGACTAGCCGGGCGGAATGAGCAGTTCTTC.